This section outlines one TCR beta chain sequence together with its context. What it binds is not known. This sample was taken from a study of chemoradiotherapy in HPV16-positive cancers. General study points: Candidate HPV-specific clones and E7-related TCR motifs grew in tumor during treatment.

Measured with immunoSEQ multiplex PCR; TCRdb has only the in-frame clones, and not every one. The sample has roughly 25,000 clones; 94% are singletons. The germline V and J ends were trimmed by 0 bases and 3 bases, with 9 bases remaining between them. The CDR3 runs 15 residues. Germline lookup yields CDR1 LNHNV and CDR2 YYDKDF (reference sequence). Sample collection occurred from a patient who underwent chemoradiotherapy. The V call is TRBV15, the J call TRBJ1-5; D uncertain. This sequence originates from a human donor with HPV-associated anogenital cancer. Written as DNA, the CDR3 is TGTGCCACCAGCAGAGATCCCAGTTACAATCAGCCCCAGCATTTT. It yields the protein CATSRDPSYNQPQHF.